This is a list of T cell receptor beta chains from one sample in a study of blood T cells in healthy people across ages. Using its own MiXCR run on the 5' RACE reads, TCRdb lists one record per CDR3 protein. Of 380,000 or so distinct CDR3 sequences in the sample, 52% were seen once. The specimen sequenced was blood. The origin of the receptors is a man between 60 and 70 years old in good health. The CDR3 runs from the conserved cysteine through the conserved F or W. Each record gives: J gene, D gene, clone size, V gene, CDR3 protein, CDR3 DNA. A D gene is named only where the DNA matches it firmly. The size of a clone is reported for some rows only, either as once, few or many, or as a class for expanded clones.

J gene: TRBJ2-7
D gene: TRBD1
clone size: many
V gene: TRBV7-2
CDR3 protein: CASRPGQAGSYEQYF
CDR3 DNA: TGTGCCAGCAGACCAGGACAGGCCGGGTCCTACGAGCAGTACTTC

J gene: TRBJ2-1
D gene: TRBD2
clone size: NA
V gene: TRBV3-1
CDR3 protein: CASSRGGAGNEQFF
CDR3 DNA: TGTGCCAGCAGCCGCGGGGGAGCTGGCAATGAGCAGTTCTTC

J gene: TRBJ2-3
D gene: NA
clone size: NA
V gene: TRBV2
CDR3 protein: CASSEVRADTDTQYF
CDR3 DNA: TGTGCCAGCAGTGAGGTCCGGGCCGATACAGATACGCAGTATTTT

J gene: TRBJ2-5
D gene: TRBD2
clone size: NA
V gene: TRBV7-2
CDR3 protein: CASSLNPGLAETQYF
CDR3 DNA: TGTGCCAGCAGCTTAAACCCGGGACTAGCGGAGACCCAGTACTTC

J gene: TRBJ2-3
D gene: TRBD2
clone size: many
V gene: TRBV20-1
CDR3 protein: CSASGASTDTQYF
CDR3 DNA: TGTAGTGCGAGCGGGGCTAGCACAGATACGCAGTATTTT

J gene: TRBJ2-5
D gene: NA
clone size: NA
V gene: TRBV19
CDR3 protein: CASSISGPPAGETQYF
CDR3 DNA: TGTGCCAGTAGTATATCCGGGCCCCCCGCCGGGGAGACCCAGTACTTC

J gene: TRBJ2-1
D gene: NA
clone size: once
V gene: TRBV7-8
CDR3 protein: CASSETFDKQFF
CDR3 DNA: TGTGCCAGCAGCGAAACATTCGATAAGCAGTTCTTC

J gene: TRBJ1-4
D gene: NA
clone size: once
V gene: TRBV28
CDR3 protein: CASSSLSSSNEKLFF
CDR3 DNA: TGTGCCAGCAGTTCTCTCTCGAGTTCTAATGAAAAACTGTTTTTT

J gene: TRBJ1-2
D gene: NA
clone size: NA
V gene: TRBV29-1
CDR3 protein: CSAVNVSYTF
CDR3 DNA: TGCAGCGCTGTAAATGTGAGCTACACCTTC

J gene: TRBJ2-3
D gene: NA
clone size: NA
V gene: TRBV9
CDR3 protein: CASSALRDPRDTQYF
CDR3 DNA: TGTGCCAGCAGCGCCCTAAGGGACCCCAGGGATACGCAGTATTTT

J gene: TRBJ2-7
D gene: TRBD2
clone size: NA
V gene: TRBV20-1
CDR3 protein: CSATPGGAGYEQYF
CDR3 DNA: TGCAGTGCAACCCCCGGGGGGGCTGGGTACGAGCAGTACTTC

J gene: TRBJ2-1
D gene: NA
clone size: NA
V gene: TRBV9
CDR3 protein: CASSVGGSPNNEQFF
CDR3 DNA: TGTGCCAGCAGCGTAGGTGGGAGCCCTAACAATGAGCAGTTCTTC

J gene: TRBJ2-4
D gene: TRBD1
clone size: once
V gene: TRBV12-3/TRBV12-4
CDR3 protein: CASSFDRGRNIQYF
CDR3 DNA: TGTGCCAGCAGTTTCGACAGGGGGAGGAACATTCAGTACTTC

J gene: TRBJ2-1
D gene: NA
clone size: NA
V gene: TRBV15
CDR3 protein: CATSRVGTPRAYEQFF
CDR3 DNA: TGTGCCACCAGCAGAGTGGGGACTCCCCGTGCCTATGAGCAGTTCTTC

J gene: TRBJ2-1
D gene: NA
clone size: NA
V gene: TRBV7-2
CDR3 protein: CASNLLSEQFF
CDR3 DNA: TGTGCCAGCAACTTGTTAAGCGAGCAGTTCTTC

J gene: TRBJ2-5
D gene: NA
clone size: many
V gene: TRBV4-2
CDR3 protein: CASSQALASQETQYF
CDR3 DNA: TGTGCCAGCAGCCAAGCCCTAGCGAGCCAAGAGACCCAGTACTTC

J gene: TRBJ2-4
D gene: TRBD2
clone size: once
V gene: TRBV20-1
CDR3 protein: CSAREGLAGGEQYF
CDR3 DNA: TGCAGTGCTAGAGAGGGACTAGCGGGAGGGGAGCAGTACTTC

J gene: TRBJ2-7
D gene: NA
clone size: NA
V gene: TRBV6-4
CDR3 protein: CASSVHVSYEQYF
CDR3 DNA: TGTGCCAGCAGCGTCCATGTCTCCTACGAGCAGTACTTC

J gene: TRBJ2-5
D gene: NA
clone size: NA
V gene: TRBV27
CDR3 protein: CASSFRTGDETQYF
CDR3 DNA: TGTGCCAGCAGTTTTAGGACGGGGGATGAGACCCAGTACTTC

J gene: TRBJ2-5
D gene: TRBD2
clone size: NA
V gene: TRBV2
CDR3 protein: CASSFSREGETQYF
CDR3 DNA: TGTGCCAGCAGCTTCTCGCGGGAGGGAGAGACCCAGTACTTC

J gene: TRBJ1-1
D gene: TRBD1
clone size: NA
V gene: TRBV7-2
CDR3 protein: CASRQGGGTEAFF
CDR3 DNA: TGTGCCAGCCGACAGGGAGGCGGCACTGAAGCTTTCTTT

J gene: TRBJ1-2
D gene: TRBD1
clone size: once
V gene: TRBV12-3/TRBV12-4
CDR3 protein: CASSFGRGLSSYTF
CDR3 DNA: TGTGCCAGCAGTTTCGGCAGGGGGCTATCCAGCTACACCTTC

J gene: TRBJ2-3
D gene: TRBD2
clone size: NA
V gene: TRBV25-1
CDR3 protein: CASSGGGALTGLTDTQYF
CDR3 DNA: TGTGCCAGCAGTGGCGGGGGGGCGCTGACAGGGCTCACAGATACGCAGTATTTT

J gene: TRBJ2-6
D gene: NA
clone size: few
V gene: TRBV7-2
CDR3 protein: CASSYSRVSGANVLTF
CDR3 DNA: TGTGCCAGCAGCTATTCTCGGGTGTCTGGGGCCAACGTCCTGACTTTC

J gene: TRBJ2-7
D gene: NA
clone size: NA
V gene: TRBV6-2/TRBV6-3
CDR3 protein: CASSYSIAGGRNEQYF
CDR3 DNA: TGTGCCAGCAGTTACTCGATTGCAGGGGGGAGGAACGAGCAGTACTTC

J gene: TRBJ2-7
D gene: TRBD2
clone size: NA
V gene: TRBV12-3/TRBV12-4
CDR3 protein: CASTRGGTYNEQYF
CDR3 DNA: TGTGCCAGCACCCGGGGGGGTACCTACAATGAGCAGTACTTC

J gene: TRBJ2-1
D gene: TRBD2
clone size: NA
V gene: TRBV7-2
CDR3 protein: CASSLAGTSEHEQFF
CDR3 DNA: TGTGCCAGCAGCCTCGCAGGGACTAGCGAGCATGAGCAGTTCTTC

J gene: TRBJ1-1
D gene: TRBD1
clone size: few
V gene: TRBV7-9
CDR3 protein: CASSTNRGEAFF
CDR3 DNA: TGTGCCAGCAGCACCAACAGGGGTGAAGCTTTCTTT

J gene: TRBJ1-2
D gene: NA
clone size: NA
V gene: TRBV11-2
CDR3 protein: CASSRDHYGYTF
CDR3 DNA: TGTGCCAGCAGCCGGGACCACTATGGCTACACCTTC

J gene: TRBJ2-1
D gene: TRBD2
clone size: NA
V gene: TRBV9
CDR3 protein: CASSVVDTSGIDNEQFF
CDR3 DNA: TGTGCCAGCAGCGTAGTGGACACTAGCGGGATAGACAATGAGCAGTTCTTC

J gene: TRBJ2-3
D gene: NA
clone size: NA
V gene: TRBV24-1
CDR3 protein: CATSEGSLDTQYF
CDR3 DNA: TGTGCCACCAGTGAGGGGTCCTTGGATACGCAGTATTTT

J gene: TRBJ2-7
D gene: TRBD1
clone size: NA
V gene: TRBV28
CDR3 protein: CASRGQPYEQYF
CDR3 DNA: TGTGCCAGCAGGGGACAGCCCTACGAGCAGTACTTC

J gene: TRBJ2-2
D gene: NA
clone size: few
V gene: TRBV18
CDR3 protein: CASSPINTGELFF
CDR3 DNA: TGTGCCAGCTCACCAATAAACACCGGGGAGCTGTTTTTT

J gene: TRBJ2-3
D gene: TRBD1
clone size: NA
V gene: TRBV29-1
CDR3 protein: CSVEDGPGGYDTQYF
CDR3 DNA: TGCAGCGTTGAAGACGGCCCAGGGGGCTATGATACGCAGTATTTT

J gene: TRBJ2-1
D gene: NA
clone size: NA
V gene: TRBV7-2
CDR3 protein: CASSPVGQPYNEQFF
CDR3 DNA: TGTGCCAGCAGCCCCGTGGGCCAGCCCTACAATGAGCAGTTCTTC

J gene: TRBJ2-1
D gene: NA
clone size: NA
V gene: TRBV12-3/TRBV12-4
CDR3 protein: CASSLFNSHTGRTNEQFF
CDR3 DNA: TGTGCCAGCAGTTTATTTAACAGCCACACAGGGAGGACGAATGAGCAGTTCTTC

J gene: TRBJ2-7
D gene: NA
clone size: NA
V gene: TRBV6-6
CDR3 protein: CASSYSVKGGPYEQYF
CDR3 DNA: TGTGCCAGCAGTTACTCGGTCAAGGGGGGTCCCTACGAGCAGTACTTC

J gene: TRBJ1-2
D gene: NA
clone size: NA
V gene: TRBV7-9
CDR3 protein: CASSSPGSVLYGYTF
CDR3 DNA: TGTGCCAGCAGCTCCCCAGGGTCCGTTCTCTACGGCTACACCTTC

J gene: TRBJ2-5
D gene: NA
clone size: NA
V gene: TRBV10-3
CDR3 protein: CAISETGGEETQYF
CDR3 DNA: TGTGCCATCAGTGAGACGGGTGGGGAAGAGACCCAGTACTTC

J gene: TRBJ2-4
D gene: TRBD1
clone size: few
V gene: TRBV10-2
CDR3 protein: CASSPPRTGEDIQYF
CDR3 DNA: TGCGCCAGCAGCCCCCCCCGGACAGGGGAAGACATTCAGTACTTC

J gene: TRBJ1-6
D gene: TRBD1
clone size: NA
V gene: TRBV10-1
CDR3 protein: CASSEWDRDSPLHF
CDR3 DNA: TGCGCCAGCAGTGAGTGGGACAGGGATTCACCCCTCCACTTT

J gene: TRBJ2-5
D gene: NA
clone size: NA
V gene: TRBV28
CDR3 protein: CASSQGMETQYF
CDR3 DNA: TGTGCCAGCAGTCAGGGGATGGAGACCCAGTACTTC

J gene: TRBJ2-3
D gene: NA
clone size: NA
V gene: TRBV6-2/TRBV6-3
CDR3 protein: CASSYRTTDTQYF
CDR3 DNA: TGTGCCAGCAGTTATCGGACCACAGATACGCAGTATTTT

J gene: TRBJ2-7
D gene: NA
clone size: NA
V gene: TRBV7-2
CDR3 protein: CASSLVGGGDTYEQYF
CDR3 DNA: TGTGCCAGCAGCTTGGTCGGAGGAGGGGATACCTACGAGCAGTACTTC

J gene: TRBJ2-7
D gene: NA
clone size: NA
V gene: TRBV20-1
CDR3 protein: CSAIAASFLNEQYF
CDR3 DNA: TGCAGTGCTATAGCGGCGTCCTTTCTCAATGAGCAGTACTTC

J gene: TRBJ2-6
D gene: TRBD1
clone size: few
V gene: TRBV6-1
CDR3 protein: CASRAGGSGANVLTF
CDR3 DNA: TGTGCCAGCAGGGCAGGGGGCTCTGGGGCCAACGTCCTGACTTTC